Listed below are T cell receptor beta chains from one sample, sequenced in a study of blood T cell repertoires in COVID-19. Assay used: immunoSEQ multiplex PCR; TCRdb lists only in-frame clones, some missing. The sample records roughly 200,000 clones, 80% to 90% being singletons. The sample comprised peripheral blood. These receptors were obtained from a man between 60 and 75 years old with acute or convalescent COVID-19. The CDR3 runs from the conserved cysteine through the conserved F or W. D genes are given only for firm matches. For some rows the clone size is stated as once, few or many, or as a class when expanded; others skip it.

>-|TRBV5-1|13|TRBJ2-7|-
CASSLEGGYEQYF
TGCGCCAGCAGCTTGGAAGGGGGCTACGAGCAGTACTTC
>TRBD1|TRBV2|16|TRBJ2-3|once
CASSAAGDRGTDTQYF
TGTGCCAGTTCCGCTGCCGGGGACAGAGGCACAGATACGCAGTATTTT
>TRBD2|TRBV6-5|15|TRBJ2-7|-
CASRNTGTTFYEQYF
TGTGCCAGCAGGAACACCGGGACTACCTTCTACGAGCAGTACTTC
>-|TRBV2|11|TRBJ2-7|-
CASIGSGEQYF
TGTGCCAGCATCGGCTCGGGCGAGCAGTACTTC
>-|TRBV20-1|14|TRBJ2-3|-
CSASAPQVGDTQYF
TGCAGTGCTAGTGCCCCCCAGGTAGGAGATACGCAGTATTTT
>TRBD2|TRBV10-2|15|TRBJ2-1|-
CASSDEREGRYEQFF
TGCGCCAGCAGTGACGAGCGGGAGGGCAGGTATGAGCAGTTCTTC
>TRBD2|TRBV18|15|TRBJ2-1|-
CASSSSGPGYNEQFF
TGTGCCAGCTCATCTAGCGGGCCGGGATACAATGAGCAGTTCTTC
>-|TRBV29-1|13|TRBJ2-2|-
CSVEEQNTGELFF
TGCAGCGTTGAAGAACAGAACACCGGGGAGCTGTTTTTT
>-|TRBV6-4|13|TRBJ2-3|-
CASSPGGTDTQYF
TGTGCCAGCAGCCCAGGTGGCACAGATACGCAGTATTTT
>TRBD1|TRBV19|15|TRBJ1-1|-
CASTMTGSGHTEAFF
TGTGCCAGTACAATGACAGGGAGTGGGCACACTGAAGCTTTCTTT
>-|TRBV12-3/TRBV12-4|12|TRBJ2-4|-
CASSFYGNIQYF
TGTGCCAGCAGTTTTTACGGAAACATTCAGTACTTC
>-|TRBV5-5|12|TRBJ2-7|-
CASSSSSYEQYF
TGTGCCAGCAGCTCGAGCTCCTACGAGCAGTACTTC
>-|TRBV18|15|TRBJ1-2|-
CASSPQPGGGYGYTF
TGTGCCAGCTCACCCCAGCCGGGAGGGGGCTATGGCTACACCTTC
>TRBD2|TRBV18|12|TRBJ2-2|-
CASSLSGIELFF
TGTGCCAGCTCACTTAGCGGGATAGAGCTGTTTTTT
>-|TRBV28|15|TRBJ1-6|-
CASSPGQFGPSPLHF
TGTGCCAGCAGCCCCGGACAGTTCGGTCCTTCACCCCTCCACTTT
>-|TRBV28|15|TRBJ2-4|-
CASSLGGLAKNIQYF
TGTGCCAGCAGCTTGGGGGGGCTAGCCAAAAACATTCAGTACTTC
>-|TRBV5-6|13|TRBJ1-1|once
CASSFRSGTEAFF
TGTGCCAGCAGCTTTCGGAGTGGGACTGAAGCTTTCTTT
>-|TRBV6-1|15|TRBJ1-1|-
CASSDPGAQNTEAFF
TGTGCCAGCAGTGACCCAGGGGCCCAGAACACTGAAGCTTTCTTT
>-|TRBV4-1|17|TRBJ1-2|-
CASSQGGETPSGYGYTF
TGCGCCAGCAGCCAAGGGGGGGAGACACCGAGCGGCTATGGCTACACCTTC
>-|TRBV5-1|11|TRBJ2-3|-
CASSLADTQYF
TGCGCCAGCAGCCTCGCAGATACGCAGTATTTT
>-|TRBV5-1|15|TRBJ2-1|-
CASSLGPGVYNEQFF
TGCGCCAGCAGCTTAGGCCCAGGGGTCTACAATGAGCAGTTCTTC
>TRBD2|TRBV14|20|TRBJ2-2|once
CASSHQRGVLAGENTGELFF
TGTGCCAGCAGCCATCAGCGGGGGGTGCTAGCGGGAGAGAACACCGGGGAGCTGTTTTTT
>-|TRBV27|15|TRBJ1-1|-
CASNPTGGSWTEAFF
TGTGCCAGCAACCCGACCGGGGGGAGTTGGACTGAAGCTTTCTTT
>-|TRBV23-1|15|TRBJ2-2|-
CASSQGRADTGELFF
TGCGCCAGCAGTCAGGGCAGGGCGGACACCGGGGAGCTGTTTTTT
>-|TRBV27|14|TRBJ1-1|once
CASSLEGSGTEAFF
TGTGCCAGCAGTTTAGAAGGGAGCGGTACTGAAGCTTTCTTT
>TRBD1|TRBV4-3|18|TRBJ1-5|-
CASSQDPRTGSINQPQHF
TGCGCCAGCAGCCAAGATCCCCGGACAGGGTCTATCAATCAGCCCCAGCATTTT
>-|TRBV2|14|TRBJ1-2|-
CASSDTETNYGYTF
TGTGCCAGCAGTGACACCGAGACTAACTATGGCTACACCTTC
>TRBD2|TRBV19|14|TRBJ2-7|few
CASSIKLAGGEQYF
TGTGCCAGTAGTATTAAACTAGCGGGAGGCGAGCAGTACTTC
>-|TRBV4-3|15|TRBJ1-1|-
CASSQDVTRNTEAFF
TGCGCCAGCAGCCAAGATGTGACTAGAAACACTGAAGCTTTCTTT
>TRBD2|TRBV11-2|14|TRBJ2-5|-
CASRRLGGGETQYF
TGTGCCAGCAGACGGTTAGGCGGGGGAGAGACCCAGTACTTC
>TRBD1|TRBV18|15|TRBJ1-2|-
CASSPPGQGNYGYTF
TGTGCCAGCTCACCGCCGGGACAGGGGAACTATGGCTACACCTTC
>-|TRBV5-1|14|TRBJ2-7|-
CASSLLASSYEQYF
TGCGCCAGCAGCTTGTTAGCGAGCTCCTACGAGCAGTACTTC
>-|TRBV7-2|14|TRBJ2-7|-
CASSPGMSSYEQYF
TGTGCCAGCAGCCCCGGTATGTCGTCCTACGAGCAGTACTTC
>-|TRBV4-1|16|TRBJ1-3|-
CASSQVMDSSGNTIYF
TGCGCCAGCAGCCAAGTAATGGACAGCTCTGGAAACACCATATATTTT
>-|TRBV19|15|TRBJ2-7|few
CASSIQGSLIGEQYF
TGTGCCAGTAGTATTCAGGGATCCCTAATCGGAGAGCAGTACTTC
>-|TRBV2|15|TRBJ2-6|-
CASSEIYSGANVLTF
TGTGCCAGCAGTGAAATTTATTCTGGGGCCAACGTCCTGACTTTC
>-|TRBV5-1|15|TRBJ2-2|-
CASSLGGANTGELFF
TGCGCCAGCAGCTTGGGGGGGGCGAACACCGGGGAGCTGTTTTTT
>-|TRBV6-2/TRBV6-3|15|TRBJ2-7|-
CASSYSLENPYEQYF
TGTGCCAGCAGTTACTCTCTAGAGAACCCTTACGAGCAGTACTTC
>TRBD2|TRBV27|17|TRBJ2-1|-
CASSPTGLAGAGGEQFF
TGTGCCAGCAGTCCTACGGGACTAGCGGGAGCGGGCGGTGAGCAGTTCTTC
>TRBD2|TRBV9|16|TRBJ2-1|few
CASSVGLASGHNEQFF
TGTGCCAGCAGCGTAGGATTGGCTAGCGGACACAATGAGCAGTTCTTC
>TRBD2|TRBV5-1|16|TRBJ2-7|-
CASSSVSSGRSYEQYF
TGCGCCAGCAGCTCCGTCTCTAGCGGGAGGTCCTACGAGCAGTACTTC
>TRBD1|TRBV6-5|15|TRBJ1-5|-
CASSTGTGGSQPQHF
TGTGCCAGCAGTACCGGGACAGGGGGCAGTCAGCCCCAGCATTTT
>-|TRBV28|16|TRBJ2-6|-
CASSEIVRAGANVLTF
TGTGCCAGCAGTGAAATCGTCAGGGCTGGGGCCAACGTCCTGACTTTC
>TRBD1|TRBV7-2|13|TRBJ1-5|-
CASSSQGEQPQHF
TGTGCCAGCAGCTCACAGGGGGAGCAGCCCCAGCATTTT
>TRBD2|TRBV7-3|15|TRBJ2-1|-
CASSNTSGGYNEQFF
TGTGCCAGCAGCAACACTAGCGGAGGGTACAATGAGCAGTTCTTC
>-|TRBV5-1|15|TRBJ1-1|-
CASSLNAVGNTEAFF
TGCGCCAGCAGCTTGAATGCGGTAGGGAACACTGAAGCTTTCTTT
>TRBD2|TRBV6-5|16|TRBJ2-2|once
CASSYSGLAGSGELFF
TGTGCCAGCAGTTACTCAGGACTAGCGGGGTCCGGGGAGCTGTTTTTT
>TRBD1|TRBV5-1|15|TRBJ1-2|-
CASSITTGENYGYTF
TGCGCCAGCAGCATAACCACAGGGGAAAACTATGGCTACACCTTC
>TRBD2|TRBV28|16|TRBJ2-2|-
CASRSSGSQDTGELFF
TGTGCCAGCAGGTCAAGCGGGAGTCAAGACACCGGGGAGCTGTTTTTT
>-|TRBV15|16|TRBJ2-7|-
CATSRERPGQIYEQYF
TGTGCCACCAGCAGAGAGAGACCCGGACAGATATACGAGCAGTACTTC
>-|TRBV6-5|15|TRBJ1-1|-
CASTSGPSGYTEAFF
TGTGCCAGCACGTCAGGGCCCTCAGGATATACTGAAGCTTTCTTT
>TRBD1|TRBV6-5|14|TRBJ1-2|-
CASWTGGTGHGYTF
TGTGCCAGCTGGACCGGCGGGACAGGGCATGGCTACACCTTC
>TRBD1|TRBV5-4|14|TRBJ2-1|-
CASSAGQGFDEQFF
TGTGCCAGCAGCGCGGGACAGGGCTTCGATGAGCAGTTCTTC
>-|TRBV21-1|18|TRBJ2-3|-
CASSSRPTSAPRGDTQYF
TGTGCCAGCAGCTCTCGGCCAACTAGCGCTCCGAGGGGAGATACGCAGTATTTT